These 18 T cell receptor beta chains were all obtained from the same sample, sequenced in a study of cytomegalovirus exposure and HLA in healthy donors. Amplification used 60 Vbeta primers and 13 Jbeta primers. Only in-frame clones appear in the TCRdb table, and some are missing; sequencing was by immunoSEQ multiplex PCR. The table records under 200,000 clones, more than 65% of them present only once. The sequenced sample consisted of PBMCs. All receptors come from a man between 25 and 39 years old in good health and CMV-seronegative.

This clone was observed a few times. This chain uses TRBV6-6 with TRBJ2-5, with D maybe TRBD2 (5 bases). V was cut by 5 bases and J by 3 bases, with 7 bases left in between. Germline V gene data show CDR1 as MNHNY and CDR2 as SVGAGI (reference sequence). The CDR3 consists of 12 residues. The CDR3 bases are TGTGCCAGCAGTGGAGGAGAAGAGACCCAGTACTTC. Protein: CASSGGEETQYF.

The V call is TRBV27, the J call TRBJ1-5; no firm D call. Germline V CDR1 and CDR2: MNHEY, SMNVEV (reference sequence). Trimming cost V 5 bases and J 3 bases, with 8 bases left between them. The CDR3 consists of 13 residues. The CDR3 sequence is CASSLDLNQPQHF. CDR3 sequence (DNA): TGTGCCAGCAGTCTAGACCTCAATCAGCCCCAGCATTTT.

This clone was seen only a few times. The same CDR3 can be traced to other DNA sequences in this sample. The chain has TRBV18 and TRBJ1-1; D possibly corresponds to TRBD1 (6 bases). V dropped 2 bases and J dropped 0 bases, with 7 bases sitting between them. CDR1 and CDR2 (germline): KGHSH, LQKENI. The CDR3 spans 14 residues. CDR3 nucleotides: TGTGCCAGCTCACCAGGGGGCCTGAACACTGAAGCTTTCTTT. Translation: CASSPGGLNTEAFF.

The chain is built from TRBV15 and TRBJ2-7; 10 nucleotides match TRBD1. From germline, CDR1 is LNHNV and CDR2 YYDKDF (reference sequence). The CDR3 length is 16 residues. J lost 3 bases, V lost 0 bases, and 5 bases had no gene match. The CDR3 here is CATSRDRRDRGYEQYF. For the CDR3, the DNA is TGTGCCACCAGCAGAGATCGACGGGACAGGGGCTACGAGCAGTACTTC.

There are a few counts of this clone. The rearrangement joins TRBV7-2 to TRBJ1-1, with 9 positions matching TRBD1. Germline CDR1 is SGHTA and CDR2 is FQGNSA. J was trimmed by 11 bases and V by 4 bases; bases with no gene match: 11. The CDR3 runs to 14 residues. This chain's CDR3 is CASSSGTGRGLAFF. The CDR3 nucleotides are TGTGCCAGCAGCTCCGGGACAGGGAGGGGATTGGCTTTCTTT. The full variable domain, in which reference TRBV7-2 and TRBJ1-1 provide the parts outside the CDR3, is GAGVSQSPSNKVTEKGKDVELRCDPISGHTALYWYRQSLGQGLEFLIYFQGNSAPDKSGLPSDRFSAERTGGSVSTLTIQRTQQEDSAVYLCASSSGTGRGLAFFGQGTRLTVV.

The V call is TRBV18, the J call TRBJ2-7; 9 nucleotides match TRBD2. The CDR3 has 15 amino acids. CDR1 KGHSH and CDR2 LQKENI come from the germline V gene. V shed 3 bases, J shed 2 bases, and the junction held 5 bases outside the gene matches. The CDR3: CASSPGTSQTYEQYF. The CDR3 DNA follows: TGTGCCAGCTCACCCGGGACTAGCCAGACCTACGAGCAGTACTTC.

This clone was found once. CDR3 amino acids: CASSPGLVAPTYEQYF. CDR3 bases: TGTGCCAGCAGCCCCGGTTTGGTAGCTCCCACCTACGAGCAGTACTTC. The J gene is TRBJ2-7, the V gene TRBV27; D not certain. Trimming left V 6 bases short and J 2 bases short, with 20 bases between. CDR3 length: 16 residues. Germline loops: CDR1 MNHEY, CDR2 SMNVEV (reference sequence).

This sequence joins TRBV5-1 and TRBJ2-7; the match to TRBD2 covers 11 bases. The CDR3 consists of 16 residues. The V segment lost 4 bases and the J segment 2 bases; nucleotides outside the gene matches: 8. From germline, CDR1 is SGHRS and CDR2 YFSETQ. CDR3 sequence reads: CASSTGGTSGTYEQYF. CDR3 DNA sequence: TGCGCCAGCAGCACGGGAGGGACTAGCGGTACCTACGAGCAGTACTTC.

CDR3 sequence (DNA): TGTGCCAGCGCCCCGGGGGGGTCCGGCTATAATTCACCCCTCCACTTT. Encoded protein: CASAPGGSGYNSPLHF. V gene TRBV28 combines with J gene TRBJ1-6; tentatively, D is TRBD1 (5 bases). Germline loops: CDR1 MDHEN, CDR2 SYDVKM. CDR3 length equals 16 residues. The V end lost 8 bases, the J end lost 3 bases, and 17 bases lay between the germline ends.

J is TRBJ2-5 and V is TRBV7-9; D perhaps matches TRBD2 (6 bases). V dropped 4 bases and J dropped 5 bases, with 17 bases sitting between them. CDR1 and CDR2 (germline): SEHNR, FQNEAQ (reference sequence). This CDR3 has 15 amino acids. The CDR3 is CASSSSGTPTETQYF. The CDR3 DNA reads as TGTGCCAGCAGCTCATCCGGGACTCCCACCGAGACCCAGTACTTC. The complete variable domain, with remaining parts taken from reference TRBV7-9 and TRBJ2-5, reads DTGVSQNPRHKITKRGQNVTFRCDPISEHNRLYWYRQTLGQGPEFLTYFQNEAQLEKSRLLSDRFSAERPKGSFSTLEIQRTEQGDSAMYLCASSSSGTPTETQYFGPGTRLLVL.

The V gene is TRBV5-4, the J gene TRBJ2-1; 10 bases fit TRBD1. This CDR3 spans 15 amino acids. V dropped 4 bases and J dropped 4; count of bases not matched to a gene: 5. Germline V gene lookup returns CDR1 SGHNT and CDR2 YYREEE (reference sequence). The CDR3 reads CASSQGQGLYNEQFF. CDR3 bases: TGTGCCAGCAGCCAGGGACAGGGGTTGTACAATGAGCAGTTCTTC.

The chain uses TRBV10-3 and TRBJ2-3, with D possibly TRBD1 on 6 matching bases. V lost 6 bases and J lost 3, with 13 bases in between. The germline gives CDR1 ENHRY, CDR2 SYGVKD. The CDR3 has 14 amino acids. CDR3 protein: CAIRDRTGTDTQYF. CDR3 DNA: TGTGCCATCAGGGACAGAACAGGGACAGATACGCAGTATTTT.

The sample holds one count of this clone. This chain joins TRBV27 and TRBJ2-7, with D possibly matching TRBD2 (5 bases). The CDR3 length is 16 residues. Per the germline V gene, CDR1 is MNHEY and CDR2 is SMNVEV (reference sequence). Trimming shortened V by 4 bases and J by 2 bases, and 18 bases separated the two germline ends. The chain's CDR3 is CASSSGRVSDTYEQYF. Written as DNA, the CDR3 is TGTGCCAGCAGTTCCGGGCGGGTTAGTGATACCTACGAGCAGTACTTC.

The chain combines TRBV7-2 with TRBJ2-7; no definite D call. Germline loops: CDR1 SGHTA, CDR2 FQGNSA. V lost 4 bases and J lost 0, with 7 bases in between. This CDR3 has 13 amino acids. CDR3 nucleotides: TGTGCCAGCAGCTCCTATAGCTCCTACGAGCAGTACTTC. It specifies CASSSYSSYEQYF.

The V and J genes are TRBV30 and TRBJ1-2, with D unclear. This CDR3 comprises 12 residues. V was shortened by 3 bases and J by 4 bases, with 9 bases between the two germline ends. The germline CDR1 and CDR2 sequences are GTSNPN and SVGIG (reference sequence). The CDR3 spells CAWRMSLYGYTF. The CDR3 DNA follows: TGTGCCTGGAGAATGAGCCTCTATGGCTACACCTTC.

The chain links TRBV4-3 to TRBJ2-1; no firm D call. CDR1 is LGHNA, CDR2 YSLEER, per germline. The V end lost 0 bases, the J end lost 9 bases, and 6 bases lay between the germline ends. The CDR3 spans 12 residues. CDR3 nucleotide sequence: TGCGCCAGCAGCCAAGATAGTGGTGAGCAGTTCTTC. This translates into CASSQDSGEQFF.

The count of this clone is one. An end of the junction differs from the germline gene, which may be a read error. V usage is TRBV7-9 and J usage is TRBJ1-1, with 12 positions matching TRBD1. The CDR3 sequence is 14 residues long. Germline V gene lookup returns CDR1 SEHNR and CDR2 FQNEAQ (reference sequence). CDR3 nucleotide sequence: TGTTCCAGCAGTGGGACAGGGGGCCTAGCTGAAGCTTTCTTT. This gives the protein CSSSGTGGLAEAFF.

The rearrangement links TRBV2 to TRBJ2-3; the D is unclear. The ends were cut back, 4 bases at V and 4 bases at J, with 9 bases in the middle. Germline assignment: CDR1 SNHLY and CDR2 FYNNEI. CDR3 length: 13 amino acids. Written as DNA, the CDR3 is TGTGCCAGCAGTGGCGTTGGGCCAGATACGCAGTATTTT. Protein: CASSGVGPDTQYF.